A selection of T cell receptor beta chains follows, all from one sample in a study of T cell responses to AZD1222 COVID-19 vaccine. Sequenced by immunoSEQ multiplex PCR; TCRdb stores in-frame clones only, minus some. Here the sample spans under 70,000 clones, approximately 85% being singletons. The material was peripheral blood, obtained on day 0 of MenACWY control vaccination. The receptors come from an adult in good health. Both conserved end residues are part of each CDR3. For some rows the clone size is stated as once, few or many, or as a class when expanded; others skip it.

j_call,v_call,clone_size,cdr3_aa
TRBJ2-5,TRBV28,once,CASSSYDSQETQYF
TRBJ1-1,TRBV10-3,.,CAATGTGVTEAFF
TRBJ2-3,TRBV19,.,CASARDSPTDTQYF
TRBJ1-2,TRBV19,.,CASSILQGGDRNGYTF
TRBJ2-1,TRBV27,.,CASSFIRGGAVEQFF
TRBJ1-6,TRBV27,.,CASSKPSGGGALHF
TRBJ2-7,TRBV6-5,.,CASSYSRFGRSHEQYF
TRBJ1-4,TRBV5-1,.,CASSLNTQAGEKLFF
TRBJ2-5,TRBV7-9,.,CASSLAVGAYGETQYF
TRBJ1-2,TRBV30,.,CAWRFDSYGYTF
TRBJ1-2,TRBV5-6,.,CASSTGGSYGYTF
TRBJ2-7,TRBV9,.,CASSPALSYEQYF
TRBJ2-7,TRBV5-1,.,CASSLEGEPYEQYF
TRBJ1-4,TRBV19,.,CATQKDRRNEKLFF
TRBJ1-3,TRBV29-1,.,CSVATSNTIYF
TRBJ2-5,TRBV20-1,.,CSASASFSAGPLETQYF
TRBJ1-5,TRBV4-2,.,CASSQRLGNQPQHF
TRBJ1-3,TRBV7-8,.,CASSPRTRVSGNTIYF
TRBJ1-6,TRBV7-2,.,CASSFRSAGSPLHF
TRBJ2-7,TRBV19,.,CASSSGLANEQYF
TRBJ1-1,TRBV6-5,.,CASRQQGRTEAFF
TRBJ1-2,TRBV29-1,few,CSVMDRDSYTF
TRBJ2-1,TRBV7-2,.,CASSPNTGTSRDEQFF
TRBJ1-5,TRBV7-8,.,CASSLGRFKWDRASNQPQHF
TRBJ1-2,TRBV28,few,CASSLGGFNYGYTF
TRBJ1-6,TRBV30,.,CAWSNGRDSPLHF
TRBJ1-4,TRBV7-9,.,CASSLQAQGGEKLFF
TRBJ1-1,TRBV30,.,CAWSVPLLGEAFF
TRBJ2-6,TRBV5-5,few,CASSLTGTGGAGANVLTF
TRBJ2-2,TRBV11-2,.,CASSYSGRNTGELFF
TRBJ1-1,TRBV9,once,CASSVVGGEAFF
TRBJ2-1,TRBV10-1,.,CASSDSLRGSSYNEQFF
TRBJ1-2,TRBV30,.,CAWSFPESGGGYTF
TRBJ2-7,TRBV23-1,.,CASSQSGEIGYGEQYF
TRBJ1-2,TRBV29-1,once,CSVEKGRNYGYTF
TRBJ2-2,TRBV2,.,CASSYGQTAGELFF
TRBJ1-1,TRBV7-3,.,CASSLNPAAGEAFF
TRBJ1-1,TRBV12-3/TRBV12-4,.,CASSLGGDTEAFF
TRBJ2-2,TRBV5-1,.,CASSLSGSSTGELFF
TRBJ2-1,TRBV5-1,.,CASRPSGPSYNEQFF
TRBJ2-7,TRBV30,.,CAWSVRDRGLGEQYF
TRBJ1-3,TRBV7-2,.,CASSLAARGSGNTIYF
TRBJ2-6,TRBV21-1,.,CASSKDRTSGANVLTF
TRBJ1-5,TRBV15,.,CATSRDVQGNQPQHF
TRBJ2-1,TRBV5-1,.,CASSPGSYNEQFF
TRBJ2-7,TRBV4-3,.,CASSQFHESLYEQYF
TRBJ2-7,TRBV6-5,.,CASSSQRGVPEQYF
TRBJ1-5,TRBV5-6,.,CASSFSGDDQPQHF
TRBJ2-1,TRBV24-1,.,CATRSPFLYNEQFF
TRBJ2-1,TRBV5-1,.,CASSLARTSPYNEQFF
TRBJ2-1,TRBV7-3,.,CASTYPGSGEQFF
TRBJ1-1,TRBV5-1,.,CASSSGRMNTEAFF
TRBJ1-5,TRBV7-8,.,CASSPLANQPQHF
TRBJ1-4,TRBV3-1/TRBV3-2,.,CASSQNAARFFNEKLFF
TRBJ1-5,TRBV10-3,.,CAIGQGANQPQHF